This is a list of T cell receptor beta chains from one sample in a study of T cells expressing NK-cell markers. TCRdb reprocessed the 5' RACE reads and reports one entry per CDR3 protein, with no DNA. The repertoire table contains under 600,000 distinct CDR3 sequences. The sample taken for sequencing was blood T cells: a sorted CD56 or NKG2C T cell subset, CD4+ or CD8+ T cells, or bulk PBMC T cells (not recorded which). All receptors come from a woman in her forties or fifties in good health. The CDR3 runs from the conserved cysteine through the conserved F or W. Each record gives: CDR3 protein, V gene, J gene.

CDR3: CASSQADGRDGDTQYF; V: TRBV4-1; J: TRBJ2-3
CDR3: CASSLTRISTDTQYF; V: TRBV5-1; J: TRBJ2-3
CDR3: CASSFSAYQPQHF; V: TRBV7-2; J: TRBJ1-5
CDR3: CASSRKGAEQFF; V: TRBV2; J: TRBJ2-1
CDR3: CSAPAGGGYTF; V: TRBV20-1; J: TRBJ1-2
CDR3: CASSLRLVTDTQYF; V: TRBV6-2/TRBV6-3; J: TRBJ2-3
CDR3: CASSPTPGGNYQPQHF; V: TRBV12-3/TRBV12-4; J: TRBJ1-5
CDR3: CASTRGGLGVKTNTEAFF; V: TRBV12-3/TRBV12-4; J: TRBJ1-1
CDR3: CASSWPGAQGVQYF; V: TRBV7-3; J: TRBJ2-3
CDR3: CASSFKVAGNNEQFF; V: TRBV11-3; J: TRBJ2-1
CDR3: CASSSLGSNNQPQHF; V: TRBV11-2; J: TRBJ1-5
CDR3: CASSAASGRAALNEQFF; V: TRBV7-9; J: TRBJ2-1
CDR3: CASREAGTSTDTQYF; V: TRBV6-1; J: TRBJ2-3